These T cell receptor beta chains were read from a single sample in a study of T cells in Graves' hyperthyroidism and ophthalmopathy. TCRdb fed the multiplex PCR reads into MiXCR, producing one record per CDR3 protein. The sample lists 400,000 to 500,000 distinct CDR3 sequences; around 13% were seen once. Sequencing used blood. These receptors came from a woman between 18 and 30 years old with Graves' hyperthyroidism. CDR3s include the opening cysteine and the closing phenylalanine or tryptophan. The D gene is left open where the match is weak. Part of the rows lack a size; the others show once, few, many or a class for expanded clones.

j_call: TRBJ2-1; clone_size: -; v_call: TRBV24-1; d_call: TRBD1; cdr3_nt: TGTGCCACCAGTGATTTAGGGGACAGGGAACGGTTCTTC; cdr3_aa: CATSDLGDRERFF
j_call: TRBJ1-1; clone_size: many; v_call: TRBV6-1; d_call: TRBD1; cdr3_nt: TGTGCCAGCAGTTTTGTTTTGCAGGGGGCGCAAACTGAAGCTTTCTTT; cdr3_aa: CASSFVLQGAQTEAFF
j_call: TRBJ2-5; clone_size: few; v_call: TRBV5-1; d_call: TRBD2; cdr3_nt: TGCGCCAGCAGCGTGGGTGCTAGCGGGAGTATGGGGCAAGAGACCCAGTACTTC; cdr3_aa: CASSVGASGSMGQETQYF
j_call: TRBJ1-2; clone_size: few; v_call: TRBV25-1; d_call: -; cdr3_nt: TGTGCCAGCAGTAGCCACACATTCGGTGGCTACACCTTC; cdr3_aa: CASSSHTFGGYTF
j_call: TRBJ2-6; clone_size: few; v_call: TRBV3-1; d_call: TRBD1; cdr3_nt: TGTGCCAGCAGCCACGACAGGGGGCATGGGGCCAACGTCCTGACTTTC; cdr3_aa: CASSHDRGHGANVLTF
j_call: TRBJ2-6; clone_size: few; v_call: TRBV6-1; d_call: -; cdr3_nt: TGTGCCAGCACCAGGACTGGATTCTCTGGGGCCAACGTCCTGACTTTC; cdr3_aa: CASTRTGFSGANVLTF
j_call: TRBJ2-3; clone_size: -; v_call: TRBV20-1; d_call: TRBD2; cdr3_nt: TGCAGTGCTAGTCGACTAGCGGCAGGCACAGATACGCAGTATTTT; cdr3_aa: CSASRLAAGTDTQYF
j_call: TRBJ1-2; clone_size: many; v_call: TRBV28; d_call: -; cdr3_nt: TGTGCCAGCAGTGCCGGGGCAGTGGGCGGCTACACCTTC; cdr3_aa: CASSAGAVGGYTF
j_call: TRBJ1-1; clone_size: -; v_call: TRBV7-9; d_call: -; cdr3_nt: TGTGCCAGCAGCTTGAGCCCCATCGGGAGACGCCACGACGGAAACACTGAAGCTTTCTTT; cdr3_aa: CASSLSPIGRRHDGNTEAFF
j_call: TRBJ2-1; clone_size: many; v_call: TRBV15; d_call: TRBD2; cdr3_nt: TGTGCCACCAGCAGAGATATTAGCCAGCGGGAAACGATGGATGAGCAGTTCTTC; cdr3_aa: CATSRDISQRETMDEQFF
j_call: TRBJ2-5; clone_size: few; v_call: TRBV5-4; d_call: -; cdr3_nt: TGTGCCAGCAGTCCAGGCATAGGGGCCCAAGAGACCCAGTACTTC; cdr3_aa: CASSPGIGAQETQYF
j_call: TRBJ1-2; clone_size: many; v_call: TRBV6-1; d_call: -; cdr3_nt: TGTGCCAGCACCCGAAGCCAGGGATATGGCTACACCTTC; cdr3_aa: CASTRSQGYGYTF
j_call: TRBJ1-3; clone_size: once; v_call: TRBV9; d_call: TRBD1; cdr3_nt: TGTGCCAGCAGTTCCACTCCGGGACAGAGATTCTCTGGAAACACCATATATTTT; cdr3_aa: CASSSTPGQRFSGNTIYF
j_call: TRBJ1-1; clone_size: -; v_call: TRBV5-1; d_call: -; cdr3_nt: TGCGCCAGCAGCGTAACAGGGTTTGCGACTGAAGCTTTCTTT; cdr3_aa: CASSVTGFATEAFF
j_call: TRBJ2-4; clone_size: many; v_call: TRBV6-1; d_call: -; cdr3_nt: TGTGCCAGCAGTGAATACTCTGGCAGCTTAGCCAAAAACATTCAGTACTTC; cdr3_aa: CASSEYSGSLAKNIQYF
j_call: TRBJ2-3; clone_size: -; v_call: TRBV4-3; d_call: TRBD2; cdr3_nt: TGCGCCAGCAGCCAAGCCCGGGGCTCTAGCGGGAGGGCGGGTGATACGCAGTATTTT; cdr3_aa: CASSQARGSSGRAGDTQYF
j_call: TRBJ1-3; clone_size: few; v_call: TRBV7-6; d_call: -; cdr3_nt: TGTGCCAGCAGCTTAAGAGTACTCAGTGGCTCTGGAAACACCATATATTTT; cdr3_aa: CASSLRVLSGSGNTIYF
j_call: TRBJ2-5; clone_size: -; v_call: TRBV5-1; d_call: TRBD2; cdr3_nt: TGCGCCAGCAGCCCCGACGGAGGACTAGCGGGAGACCAGTACTTC; cdr3_aa: CASSPDGGLAGDQYF
j_call: TRBJ2-7; clone_size: -; v_call: TRBV5-1; d_call: -; cdr3_nt: TGCGCCAGCAGCCCCAGGGGGGCGCAGGACGAGCAGTACTTC; cdr3_aa: CASSPRGAQDEQYF
j_call: TRBJ1-2; clone_size: many; v_call: TRBV6-5; d_call: TRBD1; cdr3_nt: TGTGCCAGCAGTTGGTCGCGTGGGACAGGGGTCGGAGGCTACACCTTC; cdr3_aa: CASSWSRGTGVGGYTF
j_call: TRBJ1-4; clone_size: many; v_call: TRBV13; d_call: -; cdr3_nt: TGTGCCAGCAGCTTAGGACCATCCACACTGTTTTTT; cdr3_aa: CASSLGPSTLFF
j_call: TRBJ2-2; clone_size: -; v_call: TRBV5-4; d_call: -; cdr3_nt: TGTGCCAGCAGCCACGGGGGGCTAGCGGTAAACACCGGGGAGCTGTTTTTT; cdr3_aa: CASSHGGLAVNTGELFF
j_call: TRBJ2-3; clone_size: many; v_call: TRBV2; d_call: TRBD2; cdr3_nt: TGTGCCAGCAACACCAATAGCGGGAGGGCCACCGATACGCAGTATTTT; cdr3_aa: CASNTNSGRATDTQYF
j_call: TRBJ2-1; clone_size: many; v_call: TRBV3-1; d_call: TRBD2; cdr3_nt: TGTGCCAGCAGCCAAGTTCGACTAGCGGGGGACAATGAGCAGTTCTTC; cdr3_aa: CASSQVRLAGDNEQFF
j_call: TRBJ1-1; clone_size: many; v_call: TRBV27; d_call: TRBD1; cdr3_nt: TGTGCCAGCAGGGGGGCAGGGGGGCGGACTGAAGCTTTCTTT; cdr3_aa: CASRGAGGRTEAFF
j_call: TRBJ2-1; clone_size: many; v_call: TRBV6-1; d_call: -; cdr3_nt: TGTGCCAGCAGTGAAGGGGAAACAGAAACCTACAATGAGCAGTTCTTC; cdr3_aa: CASSEGETETYNEQFF
j_call: TRBJ1-1; clone_size: -; v_call: TRBV6-5; d_call: -; cdr3_nt: TGTGCCAGCAGTTACGGACAAGTCACTGAAGCTTTCTTT; cdr3_aa: CASSYGQVTEAFF